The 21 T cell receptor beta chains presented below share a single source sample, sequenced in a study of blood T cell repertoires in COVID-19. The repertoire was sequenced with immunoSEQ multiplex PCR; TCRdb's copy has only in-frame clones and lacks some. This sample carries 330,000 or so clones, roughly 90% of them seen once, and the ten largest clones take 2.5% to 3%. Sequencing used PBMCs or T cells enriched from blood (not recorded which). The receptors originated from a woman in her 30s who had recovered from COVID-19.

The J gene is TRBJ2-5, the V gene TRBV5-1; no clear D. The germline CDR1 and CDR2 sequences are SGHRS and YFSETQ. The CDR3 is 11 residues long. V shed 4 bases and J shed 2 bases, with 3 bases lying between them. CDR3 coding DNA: TGCGCCAGCAGCGTACAAGAGACCCAGTACTTC. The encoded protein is CASSVQETQYF.

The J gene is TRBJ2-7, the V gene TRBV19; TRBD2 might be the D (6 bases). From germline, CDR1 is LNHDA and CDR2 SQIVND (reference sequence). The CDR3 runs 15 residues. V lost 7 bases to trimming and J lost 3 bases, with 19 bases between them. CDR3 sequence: CASTLVGGAFYEQYF. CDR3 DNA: TGTGCCAGTACCCTCGTCGGGGGAGCGTTCTACGAGCAGTACTTC.

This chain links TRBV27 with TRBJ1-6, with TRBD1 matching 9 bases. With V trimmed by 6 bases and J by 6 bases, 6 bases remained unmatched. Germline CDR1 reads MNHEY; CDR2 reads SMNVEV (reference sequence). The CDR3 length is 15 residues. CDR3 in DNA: TGTGCCAGCAGCCTCGGGGACAGGGTTAATTCACCCCTCCACTTT. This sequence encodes CASSLGDRVNSPLHF.

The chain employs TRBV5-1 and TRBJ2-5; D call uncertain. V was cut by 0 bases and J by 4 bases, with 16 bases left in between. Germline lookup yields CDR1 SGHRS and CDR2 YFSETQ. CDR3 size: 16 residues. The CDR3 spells CASSLGSPGGRETQYF. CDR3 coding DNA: TGCGCCAGCAGCTTGGGGTCTCCAGGTGGTAGAGAGACCCAGTACTTC.

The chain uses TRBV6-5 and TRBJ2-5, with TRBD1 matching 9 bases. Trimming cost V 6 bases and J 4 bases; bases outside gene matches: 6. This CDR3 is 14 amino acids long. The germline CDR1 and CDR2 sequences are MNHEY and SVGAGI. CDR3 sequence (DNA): TGTGCCAGCAGGGGACAGGGAGGCCGAGAGACCCAGTACTTC. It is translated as CASRGQGGRETQYF.

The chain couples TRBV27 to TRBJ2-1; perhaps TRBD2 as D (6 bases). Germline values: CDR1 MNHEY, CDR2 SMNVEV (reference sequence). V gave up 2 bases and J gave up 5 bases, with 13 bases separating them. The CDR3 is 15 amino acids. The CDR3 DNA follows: TGTGCCAGCAGTTTAGGGACTGCGGGAAACAATGAGCAGTTCTTC. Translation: CASSLGTAGNNEQFF.

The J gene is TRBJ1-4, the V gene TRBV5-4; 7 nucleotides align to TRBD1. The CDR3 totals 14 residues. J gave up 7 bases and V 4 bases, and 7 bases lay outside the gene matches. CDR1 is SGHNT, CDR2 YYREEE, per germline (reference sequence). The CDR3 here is CASSEAGQPEKLFF. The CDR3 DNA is TGTGCCAGCAGCGAGGCGGGACAGCCTGAAAAACTGTTTTTT. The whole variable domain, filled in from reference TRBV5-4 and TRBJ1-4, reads ETGVTQSPTHLIKTRGQQVTLRCSSQSGHNTVSWYQQALGQGPQFIFQYYREEENGRGNFPPRFSGLQFPNYSSELNVNALELDDSALYLCASSEAGQPEKLFFGSGTQLSVL.

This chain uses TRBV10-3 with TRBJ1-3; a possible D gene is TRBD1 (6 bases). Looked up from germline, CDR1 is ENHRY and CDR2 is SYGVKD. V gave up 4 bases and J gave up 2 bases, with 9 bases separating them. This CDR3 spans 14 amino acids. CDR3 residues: CAISGGHPGNTIYF. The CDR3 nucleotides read TGTGCCATCAGTGGGGGACATCCTGGAAACACCATATATTTT.

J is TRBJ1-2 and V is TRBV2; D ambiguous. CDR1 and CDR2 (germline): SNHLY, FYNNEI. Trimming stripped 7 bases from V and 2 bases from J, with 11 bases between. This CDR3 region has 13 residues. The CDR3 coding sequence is TGTGCCAGCACCGGTAACCGGAACTATGGCTACACCTTC. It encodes CASTGNRNYGYTF.

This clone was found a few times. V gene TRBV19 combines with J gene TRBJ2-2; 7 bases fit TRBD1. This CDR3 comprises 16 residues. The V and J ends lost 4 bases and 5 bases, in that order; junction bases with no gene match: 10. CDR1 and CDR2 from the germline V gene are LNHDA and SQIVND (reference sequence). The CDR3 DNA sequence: TGTGCCAGTAGTACCCAGGGGAGCAGGGGGACCGGGGAGCTGTTTTTT. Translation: CASSTQGSRGTGELFF.

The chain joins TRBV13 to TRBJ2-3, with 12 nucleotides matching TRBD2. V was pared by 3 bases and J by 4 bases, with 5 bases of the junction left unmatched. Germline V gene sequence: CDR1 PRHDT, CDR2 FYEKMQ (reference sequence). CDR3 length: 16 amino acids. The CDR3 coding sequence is TGTGCCAGCAGCTTCCCTAGCGGGGGGGCCCCAGATACGCAGTATTTT. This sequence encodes CASSFPSGGAPDTQYF.

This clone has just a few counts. CDR3 in DNA: TGTGCCAGCCAGGCGGGAAAGATTGGCTACACCTTC. It yields the protein CASQAGKIGYTF. The gene calls are TRBV5-6 and TRBJ1-2; no firm D call. V dropped 7 bases and J dropped 7 bases, with 14 bases sitting between them. In germline, CDR1 is SGHDT, CDR2 YYEEEE. The CDR3 loop spans 12 amino acids.

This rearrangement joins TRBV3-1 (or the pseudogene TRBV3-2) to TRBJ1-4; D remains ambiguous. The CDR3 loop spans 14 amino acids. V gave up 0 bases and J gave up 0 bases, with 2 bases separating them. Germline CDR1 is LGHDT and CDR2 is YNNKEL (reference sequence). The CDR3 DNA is TGTGCCAGCAGCCAAGATACAACTAATGAAAAACTGTTTTTT. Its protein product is CASSQDTTNEKLFF.

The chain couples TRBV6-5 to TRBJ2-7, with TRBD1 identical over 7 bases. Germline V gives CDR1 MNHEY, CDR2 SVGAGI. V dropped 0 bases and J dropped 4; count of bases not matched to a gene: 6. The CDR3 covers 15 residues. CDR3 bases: TGTGCCAGCAGTTACTCCGGGACAGAAGGGTACGAGCAGTACTTC. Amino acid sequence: CASSYSGTEGYEQYF.

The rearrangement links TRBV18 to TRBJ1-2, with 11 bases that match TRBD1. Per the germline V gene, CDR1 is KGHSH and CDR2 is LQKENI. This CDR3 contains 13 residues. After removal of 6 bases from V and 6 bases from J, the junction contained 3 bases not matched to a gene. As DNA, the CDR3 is TGTGCCAGCTCGGCGGGACAGGGGGATGGCTACACCTTC. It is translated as CASSAGQGDGYTF. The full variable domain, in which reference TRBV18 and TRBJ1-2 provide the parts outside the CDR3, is NAGVMQNPRHLVRRRGQEARLRCSPMKGHSHVYWYRQLPEEGLKFMVYLQKENIIDESGMPKERFSAEFPKEGPSILRIQQVVRGDSAAYFCASSAGQGDGYTFGSGTRLTVV.

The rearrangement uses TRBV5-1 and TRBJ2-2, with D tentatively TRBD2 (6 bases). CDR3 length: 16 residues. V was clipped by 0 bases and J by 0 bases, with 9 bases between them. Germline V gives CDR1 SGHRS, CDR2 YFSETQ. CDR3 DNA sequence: TGCGCCAGCAGCTTGGCGGCGGGGTCGAACACCGGGGAGCTGTTTTTT. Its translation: CASSLAAGSNTGELFF.

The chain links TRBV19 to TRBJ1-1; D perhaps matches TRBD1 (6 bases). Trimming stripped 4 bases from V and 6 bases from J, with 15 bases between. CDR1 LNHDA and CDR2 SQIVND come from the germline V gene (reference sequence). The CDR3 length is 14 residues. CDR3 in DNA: TGTGCCAGTAGTACGGGGACATCCAAGGCTGAAGCTTTCTTT. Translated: CASSTGTSKAEAFF.

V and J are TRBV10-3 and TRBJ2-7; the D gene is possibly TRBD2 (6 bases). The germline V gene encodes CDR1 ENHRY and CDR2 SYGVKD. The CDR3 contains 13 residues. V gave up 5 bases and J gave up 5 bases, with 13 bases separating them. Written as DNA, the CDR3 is TGTGCCATCAGTCCCAGGCGGGGAGACGAGCAGTACTTC. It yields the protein CAISPRRGDEQYF.

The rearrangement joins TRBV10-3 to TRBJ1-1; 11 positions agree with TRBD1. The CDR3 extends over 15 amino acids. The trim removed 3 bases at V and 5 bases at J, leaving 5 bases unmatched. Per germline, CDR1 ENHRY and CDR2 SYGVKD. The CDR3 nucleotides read TGTGCCATCAGTGAACCGGACAGGGGGCGGACTGAAGCTTTCTTT. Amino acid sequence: CAISEPDRGRTEAFF.

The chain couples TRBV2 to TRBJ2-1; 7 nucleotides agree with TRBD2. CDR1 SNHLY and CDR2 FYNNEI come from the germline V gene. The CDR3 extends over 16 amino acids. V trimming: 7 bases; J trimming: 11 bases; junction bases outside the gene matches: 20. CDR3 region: CASKSTSAGVGVKQFF. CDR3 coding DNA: TGTGCCAGCAAGTCCACCTCTGCGGGGGTGGGAGTAAAGCAGTTCTTC.

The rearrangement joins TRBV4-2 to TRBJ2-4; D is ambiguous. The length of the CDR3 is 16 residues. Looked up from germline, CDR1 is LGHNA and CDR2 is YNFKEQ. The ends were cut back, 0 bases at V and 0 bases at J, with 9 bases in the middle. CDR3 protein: CASSQEFSLAKNIQYF. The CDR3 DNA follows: TGTGCCAGCAGCCAAGAATTCTCTCTAGCCAAAAACATTCAGTACTTC.